This entry is about one TCR beta chain. This clonotype was counted ten times or more. Its recognized antigen is unknown. No clone much larger than this one lies a single base away; base qualities are absent. Amplification of TCR beta CDR3 regions was carried out from RNA transcripts. The first round of RT-PCR for the TCR CDR3 was performed with the HTBI primer set and the Qiagen OneStep RT-PCR kit. A second multiplex PCR round built the libraries, followed by size selection and purification. Sequencing of the libraries was done on an Illumina HiSeq2000 using paired-end 100 bp reads. As for how the authors treated the data: SOAPnuke was used to process the raw data, with reads discarded if the reads contained adapters or uncalled bases, had a mean Phred below 15, or lacked an exact constant-primer or identifier match. High-quality paired reads were merged with COPE v1.2.5, and unique nucleotide sequences were defined as clonotypes. MiTCR v1.1 was used to align clonotypes to the IMGT TRBV, TRBD and TRBJ reference segments. Only V-J combinations with frequency above 0.0001, covering roughly 99% of repertoires, were analysed. A TCS score was defined as the ratio between F50 (clonal expansion) and ExV (chaos), using BLOSUM62-based TCRdist between CDR3 peptides within each V-J. Welch's t-statistics and random forest reduced 500 to 650 V-J features to 13, which were used in a naive Bayes classifier (R e1071). The public reads were quality trimmed at Q25 with fastp and then assembled into clones with MiXCR by TCRdb, keeping productive beta chains. Rows with one shared CDR3 protein collapse into an entry with the most common genes and DNA. The V and J calls shown here were made by TCRdb, not taken from the authors' results. The table for this sample lists more than 550,000 distinct CDR3 sequences; approximately 15% of them were counted only once. Of the sample, 15% to 19% falls within the top ten clones.

From V the trimming removes 3 bases and from J it removes 4 bases, while the gene matches leave 5 bases of the junction unaccounted for. CDR1 and CDR2, looked up from the germline V gene, are MGHRA and YSYEKL. Its CDR3 holds 17 amino acids, cysteine through phenylalanine. Of all the DNA, just the CDR3 is kept, 51 bases in frame from base 1. Stable Graves' hyperthyroidism was defined as the absence of progression to ophthalmopathy over 18 months of follow-up. Hyperthyroidism patients were newly diagnosed, with disease duration under 2 months, and aged 18 to 65 years. Patients with uncontrolled infections, other autoimmune diseases, pregnancy or lactation were excluded. Diagnoses were based on clinical symptoms, serum thyroxine and TRAb, thyroid ultrasound and orbital computed tomography. Ficoll-Paque density gradient centrifugation was used to isolate PBMCs from approximately 10 ml of fresh peripheral blood. Trizol reagent was used to extract total RNA, and RNA quality was then checked on an Agilent 2100 Bioanalyzer.

The data derive from a study of T cells in Graves' hyperthyroidism and ophthalmopathy (dated by TCRdb to about 2019). With regard to the full study: Peripheral blood was collected at initial diagnosis, before any treatment. Thyroid tissue and blood T-cell repertoires from about 6 Graves' hyperthyroidism patients were also compared in the study. The 100 discovery patients were randomly split 7:3 into training and test sets. The paper describes TCR Vbeta CDR3 sequencing of about 140 peripheral blood samples, made up of around 41 ophthalmopathy patients, roughly 72 hyperthyroidism patients and about 17 progressor patients. A discovery cohort of about 95 patients, approximately 44 with Graves' ophthalmopathy and 57 with stable Graves' hyperthyroidism, was used to find distinguishing TCR V-J signatures. Following sampling, methimazole starting at 30 mg daily was given to hyperthyroidism patients, and high-dose intravenous methylprednisolone was given to ophthalmopathy patients. Prospective prediction of ophthalmopathy was tested in an independent validation cohort consisting of about 20 hyperthyroidism patients and over 15 patients who later progressed to ophthalmopathy.

The study at large found these results: Ophthalmopathy was separated from stable hyperthyroidism by a 13 V-J signature model, with just over 85% sensitivity and approximately 81% specificity obtained in cross-validation and 80%/75% obtained in testing. In validation, the model predicted progression to ophthalmopathy a median of roughly 6.5 months before onset, with about 64% sensitivity and roughly 73% specificity. No statistical method was used to fix the sample size in advance, and group allocation was not hidden from the investigators. Blood samples also contained most of the expanded thyroid clonotypes (frequency above 0.001), which suggests that blood repertoires may reflect thyroid immune responses.

The sequencing sample was made of blood. The receptor chain draws on TRBV4-1 and TRBJ2-2; 13 of the junction bases match TRBD2. The origin of this receptor is a man in his fifties with Graves' hyperthyroidism. CDR3 reads: CASSHPGTSGITGELFF. The DNA reads as follows: TGCGCCAGCAGCCATCCCGGGACTAGCGGGATCACCGGGGAGCTGTTTTTT.